A selection of T cell receptor beta chains follows, all from one sample in a study of naive and memory T cell subsets. TCRdb re-derived calls from the UMI-ligation and nested PCR reads in MiXCR, one entry per CDR3 protein. Of under 25,000 distinct CDR3 sequences listed, 4.5% to 7% were seen once; the top ten hold more than 5.5%. The sequences come from skin, collected from a tuberculin skin test site. The receptors were gathered from an adult in good health. CDR3s include the opening cysteine and the closing phenylalanine or tryptophan. Fields, in order: clone size, D gene, J gene, V gene, CDR3 protein, CDR3 DNA. D genes are given only for firm matches. For some rows the clone size is stated as once, few or many, or as a class when expanded; others skip it.

>many|.|TRBJ2-7|TRBV30
CAWDGSYEQYF
TGTGCCTGGGATGGATCCTACGAGCAGTACTTC
>many|.|TRBJ1-2|TRBV3-1
CASSQGGESYGYTF
TGTGCCAGCAGCCAAGGCGGGGAGAGCTATGGCTACACCTTC
>many|.|TRBJ2-1|TRBV27
CASARGGVANNEQFF
TGTGCCAGCGCCAGGGGGGGGGTAGCGAACAATGAGCAGTTCTTC
>many|.|TRBJ1-4|TRBV29-1
CSVIWSRSEKLFF
TGCAGCGTTATTTGGAGCCGCAGTGAAAAACTGTTTTTT
>many|TRBD2|TRBJ2-5|TRBV9
CASSVAGGETQYF
TGTGCCAGCAGCGTAGCGGGAGGGGAGACCCAGTACTTC
>many|TRBD1|TRBJ2-1|TRBV20-1
CSAGGGTGLNEQFF
TGCAGTGCTGGAGGAGGGACAGGGTTAAATGAGCAGTTCTTC
>many|.|TRBJ2-7|TRBV5-1
CASSLDRPPTYEQYF
TGCGCCAGCAGCTTGGACAGGCCCCCCACCTACGAGCAGTACTTC
>few|.|TRBJ1-1|TRBV27
CASRFSWGTEAFF
TGTGCCAGCAGATTCAGTTGGGGCACTGAAGCTTTCTTT
>.|TRBD2|TRBJ2-1|TRBV28
CASSLGSGTSGRWLYNEQFF
TGTGCCAGCAGTTTAGGGTCCGGGACTAGCGGGAGGTGGCTGTACAATGAGCAGTTCTTC
>.|TRBD1|TRBJ1-6|TRBV27
CASSLSNRGNSPLHF
TGTGCCAGCAGTTTATCGAACAGGGGGAATTCACCCCTCCACTTT
>.|TRBD1|TRBJ1-6|TRBV18
CASSPGQVDNSPLHF
TGTGCCAGCTCACCAGGACAGGTGGATAATTCACCCCTCCACTTT
>few|.|TRBJ1-1|TRBV4-2
CASSQVKGEGNTEAFF
TGTGCCAGCAGCCAAGTCAAAGGGGAAGGAAACACTGAAGCTTTCTTT
>many|TRBD2|TRBJ2-7|TRBV6-5
CASSLTSSGEYEQYF
TGTGCCAGCAGTTTGACTAGCTCGGGAGAGTACGAGCAGTACTTC
>.|.|TRBJ1-3|TRBV12-5
CASARTSVPGNTIYF
TGTGCTAGTGCCAGGACTTCGGTCCCTGGGAACACCATATATTTT
>many|.|TRBJ1-3|TRBV20-1
CSAPDKTGNTIYF
TGCAGTGCTCCCGACAAGACTGGAAACACCATATATTTT
>few|.|TRBJ1-2|TRBV10-3
CAISESMAGYGYTF
TGTGCCATCAGTGAGTCGATGGCAGGGTATGGCTACACCTTC
>many|.|TRBJ2-7|TRBV12-3/TRBV12-4
CASSPLAGSYEQYF
TGTGCCAGCAGTCCCCTGGCGGGCTCCTACGAGCAGTACTTC
>many|.|TRBJ1-5|TRBV23-1
CASSQLSPTSCNQPQHF
TGCGCCAGCAGTCAATTGTCCCCAACCTCGTGCAATCAGCCCCAGCATTTT
>many|TRBD2|TRBJ2-7|TRBV6-2/TRBV6-3
CASSTTSASSYEQYF
TGTGCCAGCAGTACAACTAGCGCCAGCTCCTACGAGCAGTACTTC
>many|.|TRBJ2-1|TRBV6-6
CASSGRSTEQFF
TGTGCCAGCAGTGGGAGGTCCACTGAGCAGTTCTTC
>many|.|TRBJ1-1|TRBV28
CASTWGVLTEAFF
TGTGCCAGCACCTGGGGCGTTTTGACTGAAGCTTTCTTT
>many|TRBD1|TRBJ2-7|TRBV10-3
CAISQLGQEQYEQYF
TGTGCCATCAGTCAGTTGGGACAGGAACAGTACGAGCAGTACTTC
>few|TRBD2|TRBJ2-1|TRBV10-3
CAISEPRDYYNEQFF
TGTGCCATCAGTGAGCCTAGGGACTATTACAATGAGCAGTTCTTC
>many|.|TRBJ1-1|TRBV12-3/TRBV12-4
CASSGTLPMNTEAFF
TGTGCCAGCAGTGGGACACTCCCGATGAACACTGAAGCTTTCTTT